This is a list of T cell receptor beta chains from one sample in a study of T cells in localized non-small cell lung cancer. Some clones are missing from TCRdb's copy, which holds only in-frame ones; the method was immunoSEQ multiplex PCR. The profile shows about 40,000 clones, under 90% of them singletons. Sequences were derived from peripheral blood mononuclear cells, sampled before any cancer treatment. The source of these receptors is a male donor older than 55 with stage II lung adenocarcinoma. Both conserved end residues are part of each CDR3. The D gene is left open where the match is weak. Expanded clones are given a class, and other clones once, few, many or no size at all.

DNA	CDR3	D	J	V	size
TGCAGCGTTGGGACAGGGGGCCACACTGAAGCTTTCTTT	CSVGTGGHTEAFF	TRBD1	TRBJ1-1	TRBV29-1	NA
TGTGCCTGGACCCTAGAAGGGGTAGTGTCTAAGTCACCCCTCCACTTT	CAWTLEGVVSKSPLHF	NA	TRBJ1-6	TRBV30	once
TGTGCCAGCAGTGAATACGACGAGCAGTACTTC	CASSEYDEQYF	NA	TRBJ2-7	TRBV25-1	NA
TGTGCCAGTAGTATTGTTAACACTGAAGCTTTCTTT	CASSIVNTEAFF	NA	TRBJ1-1	TRBV19	NA
TGTGCCAGCAGCTTGGCAGGGGATTTCTCCTACGAGCAGTACTTC	CASSLAGDFSYEQYF	NA	TRBJ2-7	TRBV5-6	once
TGTGCCAGCAGCCGCCGGGGAGGCGGACCTGAAGCTTTCTTT	CASSRRGGGPEAFF	NA	TRBJ1-1	TRBV28	NA
TGTGCCAGCTCCATGACAGGGGGGGAAAACATTCAGTACTTC	CASSMTGGENIQYF	TRBD1	TRBJ2-4	TRBV18	once
TGCGCCAGCAGCTTGGTGCAGGGTGGCTATGGCTACACCTTC	CASSLVQGGYGYTF	NA	TRBJ1-2	TRBV5-1	NA
TGTGCCTGGAGAAGAGATAATTCACCCCTCCACTTT	CAWRRDNSPLHF	NA	TRBJ1-6	TRBV30	NA
TGTGCCAGCAGTTACTGGGACAGGGCCACTGAAGCTTTCTTT	CASSYWDRATEAFF	TRBD1	TRBJ1-1	TRBV6-5	NA
TGTGCCAGCAGTGGGGAGCACGATCAGCCCCAGCATTTT	CASSGEHDQPQHF	NA	TRBJ1-5	TRBV6-4	NA
TGTGCCATCAGGAACGCCCCGAGGGCTGAAGCTTTCTTT	CAIRNAPRAEAFF	NA	TRBJ1-1	TRBV10-3	NA